This T cell receptor (beta chain) was found in a study of technical replicates of blood from several donors (dated by TCRdb to 2015 to 2018). On this clone: The target of this receptor is not known. Base-call qualities are not available, and no considerably larger clone is one nucleotide away.

Libraries were prepared through the immunoSEQ multiplex PCR assay. Not all clones reach the TCRdb copy of this immuneACCESS table, which keeps in-frame sequences only. Checked studies attribute under half of the gap to unresolved V genes and leave the rest unexplained. A total of approximately 70,000 clones appear in this sample, around 97% of them only once. The ten largest clones add up to 0.22% of the sample. The material sequenced was T cells isolated from PBMCs. The clonotype originates from a human donor in good health.

The DNA reads as follows: TGCGCCAGCAGCTTGGGACGACCGGCGGTCACTGAAGCTTTCTTT. This is translated as CASSLGRPAVTEAFF. The sequence links TRBV5-1 to TRBJ1-1, with no reliable assignment of the D segment. The CDR3, cysteine through phenylalanine, is 15 amino acids long. Kept here is only the CDR3 DNA, which spans 45 bases and is read in frame from base 1. V was cut back by 0 bases and J by 4 bases, leaving a gap of 13 bases between them. CDR1 and CDR2 are drawn from the germline V gene: SGHRS, YFSETQ.